The next 11 T cell receptor beta chains were all read from a single sample in a study of regulatory T cells in long-lasting Graves disease. Investigators prepared the TCR beta libraries by applying iRepertoire HTBI primers and Arm-PCR of CDR3 regions. TCRdb reprocessed the multiplex PCR reads via MiXCR and lists one record per CDR3 protein. The repertoire holds around 500,000 distinct CDR3 sequences, about 11% seen once, with roughly 8.9% in the top ten. Documented time point: newly diagnosed GD, antithyroid drugs for less than 3 months. Isolated PBMC RNA provided the starting material for the TCR library. These data were likewise used in another study, on T cells in Graves' hyperthyroidism and ophthalmopathy.

The source was peripheral blood mononuclear cells (PBMCs), collected at new diagnosis, from a patient treated with antithyroid drugs. The receptors come from a woman aged 25 to 45 with Graves disease.

This clonotype was recorded at least ten times. The V call is TRBV20-1, the J call TRBJ2-5, with D maybe TRBD2 (6 bases). This CDR3 region has 14 residues. In germline, CDR1 is DFQATT, CDR2 SNEGSKA (reference sequence). Trimming stripped 5 bases from V and 2 bases from J, with 15 bases between. CDR3 protein: CSAEEAGPQETQYF. CDR3 DNA sequence: TGCAGTGCTGAGGAAGCGGGTCCTCAAGAGACCCAGTACTTC.

Details on this clonotype: One base away lies a much larger clone, so this may be a sequencing read error. The CDR3 carries no conserved terminal phenylalanine or tryptophan, so it likely arises from a read error. The chain employs TRBV2 and TRBJ2-1; D is uncertain. V lost 5 bases to trimming and J lost 10 bases, with 15 bases between them. Germline loops: CDR1 SNHLY, CDR2 FYNNEI. The CDR3 has 13 amino acids. The CDR3 protein is CASSPPTGPEQFL. Here the CDR3 DNA reads TGTGCCAGCAGTCCTCCCACCGGACCGGAGCAGTTCCTC.

This clonotype was seen at least ten times. The CDR3 is CASGSSPRGGNQPQHF. The CDR3 region has the DNA TGTGCCAGCGGTTCTTCCCCCAGGGGTGGCAATCAGCCCCAGCATTTT. The chain links TRBV28 to TRBJ1-5; a possible D gene is TRBD1 (6 bases). CDR1 is MDHEN, CDR2 SYDVKM, per germline. Trimming took off 8 bases at V and 2 bases at J, with 19 bases between the two ends. CDR3 length: 16 residues.

This clonotype was picked up many times. The chain has TRBV20-1 and TRBJ2-5; 9 bases map to TRBD1. Germline CDR1 is DFQATT and CDR2 is SNEGSKA (reference sequence). This CDR3 has 13 residues. Germline trimming cut 6 bases from V and 5 bases from J; bases unmatched to any gene: 7. DNA for the CDR3: TGCAGTGCCAGTCACAGGGGGCCGGAGACCCAGTACTTC. As protein: CSASHRGPETQYF.

This clonotype was detected only a few times. The likely explanation is a read error, given a far larger clone one base away. J is TRBJ2-1 and V is TRBV5-5, with no clear D. V was cut by 4 bases and J by 9 bases, with 8 bases left in between. CDR3 length equals 11 residues. The germline V gene encodes CDR1 SGHKS and CDR2 YYEKEE (reference sequence). The CDR3 coding sequence is TGTGCCAGCAGCAACGTACGTGAGCAGTTCTTC. Residues: CASSNVREQFF.

The V call is TRBV11-3, the J call TRBJ2-7, with D perhaps being TRBD1 or TRBD2 (5 bases each). The CDR3 has 18 residues. V lost 5 bases, J lost 0 bases, and 23 bases lay in between. Looked up from germline, CDR1 is SGHNT and CDR2 is YENEEA. The CDR3 protein is CASSRRSQTGTFSYEQYF. As DNA, the CDR3 is TGTGCCAGCAGCCGAAGGTCCCAGACCGGGACCTTCTCCTACGAGCAGTACTTC. The full variable domain, completed using reference TRBV11-3 and TRBJ2-7, is EAGVVQSPRYKIIEKKQPVAFWCNPISGHNTLYWYLQNLGQGPELLIRYENEEAVDDSQLPKDRFSAERLKGVDSTLKIQPAELGDSAVYLCASSRRSQTGTFSYEQYFGPGTRLTVT.

This clonotype showed up many times. The chain is built from TRBV11-2 and TRBJ2-3; D uncertain. The CDR3 is 13 residues long. Germline V gene sequence: CDR1 SGHAT, CDR2 FQNNGV. The V end lost 7 bases, the J end lost 1 base, and 9 bases lay between the germline ends. DNA of the CDR3: TGTGCCAGCACGGGCGGCCGCACAGATACGCAGTATTTT. It yields the protein CASTGGRTDTQYF.

This clonotype was counted ten times or more. The V call is TRBV11-3, the J call TRBJ1-4, with 8 bases that match TRBD1. The germline CDR1 and CDR2 sequences are SGHNT and YENEEA. The CDR3 extends over 13 amino acids. V lost 5 bases, J lost 7 bases, and 3 bases stayed unmatched. The CDR3 is CASSQDRVEKLFF. DNA of the CDR3: TGTGCCAGCAGCCAGGACAGGGTTGAAAAACTGTTTTTT.

This clonotype was recorded many times. The J gene is TRBJ2-3, the V gene TRBV12-5; D might be TRBD1 (6 bases). V was shortened by 5 bases and J by 6 bases, with 15 bases between the two germline ends. The CDR3 has 14 residues. Germline lookup yields CDR1 LGHNT and CDR2 FRNRAP. The CDR3 region is CASGEGDRQDTQYF. Here the CDR3 DNA reads TGTGCTAGTGGTGAGGGGGACCGGCAGGATACGCAGTATTTT.

This clonotype appeared many times. The chain combines TRBV7-8 with TRBJ2-3; D call uncertain. The CDR3 loop spans 17 amino acids. V shed 1 base and J shed 0 bases, with 14 bases lying between them. Germline CDR1 SGHVS, CDR2 FQNEAQ. The CDR3 is CASSLVRFVASTDTQYF. The CDR3 nucleotides read TGTGCCAGCAGCTTAGTTAGGTTCGTTGCTAGCACAGATACGCAGTATTTT. Full variable domain (remainder filled in from reference TRBV7-8 and TRBJ2-3): GAGVSQSPRYKVAKRGQDVALRCDPISGHVSLFWYQQALGQGPEFLTYFQNEAQLDKSGLPSDRFFAERPEGSVSTLKIQRTQQEDSAVYLCASSLVRFVASTDTQYFGPGTRLTVL.

This clonotype was recorded at least ten times. This chain uses TRBV20-1 with TRBJ2-3; D is ambiguous. The CDR3 has 12 residues. Per the germline V gene, CDR1 is DFQATT and CDR2 is SNEGSKA (reference sequence). V was clipped by 1 base and J by 10 bases, with 12 bases between them. In DNA form, the CDR3 reads TGCAGTGCTAGAGCCCTGGGGATCGCGCAGTATTTT. As protein: CSARALGIAQYF.